This paragraph reports one T cell receptor (beta chain). Additional DNA sequences in this sample encode the identical CDR3. The V and J ends lost 0 bases and 5 bases respectively, with 8 bases between them. Germline V gene lookup returns CDR1 SGHRS and CDR2 YFSETQ. The CDR3 totals 14 residues. These data originate in a study of technical replicates of blood from a handful of donors. Repertoires were generated with immunoSEQ multiplex PCR, while TCRdb's copy carries only in-frame clones and drops some. The data show more than 60,000 clones, more than 85% seen once. The sequenced sample was T cells isolated from PBMCs. The chain couples TRBV5-1 to TRBJ1-4, with D possibly being TRBD1 (5 bases). The sequence was collected from a human donor in good health. The CDR3 spells CASSLGRGNEKLFF. CDR3 coding DNA: TGCGCCAGCAGCTTGGGACGGGGGAATGAAAAACTGTTTTTT.